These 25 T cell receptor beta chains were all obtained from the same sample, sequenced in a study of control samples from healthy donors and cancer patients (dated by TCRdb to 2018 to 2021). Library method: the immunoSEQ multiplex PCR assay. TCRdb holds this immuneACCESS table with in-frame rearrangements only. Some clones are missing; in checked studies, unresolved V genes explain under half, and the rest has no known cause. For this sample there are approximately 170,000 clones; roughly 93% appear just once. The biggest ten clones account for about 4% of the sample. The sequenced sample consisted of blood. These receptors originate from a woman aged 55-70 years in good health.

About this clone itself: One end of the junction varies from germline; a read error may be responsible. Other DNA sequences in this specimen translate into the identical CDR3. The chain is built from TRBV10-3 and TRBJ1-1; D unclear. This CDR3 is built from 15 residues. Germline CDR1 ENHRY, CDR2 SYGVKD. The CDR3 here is CAIRAQASWSGEAFF. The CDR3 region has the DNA TGTGCCATCAGGGCCCAGGCGTCCTGGAGTGGTGAAGCCTTCTTT.

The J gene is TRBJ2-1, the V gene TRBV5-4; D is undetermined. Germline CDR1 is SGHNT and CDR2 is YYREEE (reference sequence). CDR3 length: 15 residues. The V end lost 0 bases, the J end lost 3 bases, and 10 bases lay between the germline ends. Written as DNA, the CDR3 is TGTGCCAGCAGCTTGGCGCCAGAAAACTACAATGAGCAGTTCTTC. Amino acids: CASSLAPENYNEQFF.

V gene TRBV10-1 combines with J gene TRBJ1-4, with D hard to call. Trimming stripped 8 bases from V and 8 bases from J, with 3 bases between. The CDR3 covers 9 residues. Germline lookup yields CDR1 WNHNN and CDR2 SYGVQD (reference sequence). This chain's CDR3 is CASSEKLFF. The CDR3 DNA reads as TGCGCCAGCTCGGAAAAACTGTTTTTT.

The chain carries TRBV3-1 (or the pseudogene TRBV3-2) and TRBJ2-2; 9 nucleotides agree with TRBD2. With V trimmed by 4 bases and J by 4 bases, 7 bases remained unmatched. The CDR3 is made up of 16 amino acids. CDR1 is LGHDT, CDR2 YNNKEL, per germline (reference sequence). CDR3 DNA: TGTGCCAGCAGCCCCGAGCGGGGGGCGGTCACCGGGGAGCTGTTTTTT. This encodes CASSPERGAVTGELFF.

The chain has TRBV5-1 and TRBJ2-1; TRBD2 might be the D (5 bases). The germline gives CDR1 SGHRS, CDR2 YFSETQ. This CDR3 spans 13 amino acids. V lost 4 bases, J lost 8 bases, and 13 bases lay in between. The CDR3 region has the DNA TGCGCCAGCAGCCCGGAGGCTCGTTATGAGCAGTTCTTC. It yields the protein CASSPEARYEQFF. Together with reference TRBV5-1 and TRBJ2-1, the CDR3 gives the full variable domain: KAGVTQTPRYLIKTRGQQVTLSCSPISGHRSVSWYQQTPGQGLQFLFEYFSETQRNKGNFPGRFSGRQFSNSRSEMNVSTLELGDSALYLCASSPEARYEQFFGPGTRLTVL.

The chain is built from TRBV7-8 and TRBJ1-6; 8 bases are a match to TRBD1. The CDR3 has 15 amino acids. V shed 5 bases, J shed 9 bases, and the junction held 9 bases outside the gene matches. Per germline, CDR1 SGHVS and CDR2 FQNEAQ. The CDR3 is CASSARTGISSPLHF. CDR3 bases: TGTGCCAGCAGCGCTCGGACAGGGATCAGTTCACCCCTCCACTTT.

CDR3 coding DNA: TGTGCCAGCAGCTTGCTACAGTTGAACACTGAAGCTTTCTTT. Residues: CASSLLQLNTEAFF. The chain carries TRBV2 and TRBJ1-1, with D uncertain. Germline CDR1 and CDR2: SNHLY and FYNNEI. The V and J ends lost 6 bases and 0 bases respectively, with 11 bases between them. CDR3 length: 14 amino acids.

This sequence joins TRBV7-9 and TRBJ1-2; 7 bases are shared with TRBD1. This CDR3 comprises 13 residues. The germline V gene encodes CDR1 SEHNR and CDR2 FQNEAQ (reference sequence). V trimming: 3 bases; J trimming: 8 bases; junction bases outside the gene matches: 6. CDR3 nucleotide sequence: TGTGCCAGCAGCTTGGGGACAGCCGACGGCTACACCTTC. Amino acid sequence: CASSLGTADGYTF.

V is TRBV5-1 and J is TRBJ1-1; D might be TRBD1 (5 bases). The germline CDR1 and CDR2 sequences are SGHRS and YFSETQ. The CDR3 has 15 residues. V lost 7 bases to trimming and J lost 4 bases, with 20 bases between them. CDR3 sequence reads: CASRMGGGEGTEAFF. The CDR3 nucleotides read TGCGCCAGCCGCATGGGGGGAGGGGAAGGCACTGAAGCTTTCTTT.

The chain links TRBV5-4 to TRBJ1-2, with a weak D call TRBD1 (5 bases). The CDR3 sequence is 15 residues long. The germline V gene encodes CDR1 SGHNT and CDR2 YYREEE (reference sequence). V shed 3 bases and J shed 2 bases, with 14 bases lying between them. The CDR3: CASSSGWGTNYGYTF. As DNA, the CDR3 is TGTGCCAGCAGCTCGGGTTGGGGCACCAACTATGGCTACACCTTC. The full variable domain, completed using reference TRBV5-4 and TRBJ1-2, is ETGVTQSPTHLIKTRGQQVTLRCSSQSGHNTVSWYQQALGQGPQFIFQYYREEENGRGNFPPRFSGLQFPNYSSELNVNALELDDSALYLCASSSGWGTNYGYTFGSGTRLTVV.

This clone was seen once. CDR3: CASSLTGAVGNEQFF. CDR3 coding DNA: TGTGCCAGCAGTCTGACAGGGGCCGTGGGCAATGAGCAGTTCTTC. The chain couples TRBV27 to TRBJ2-1, with TRBD1 matching over 8 bases. The CDR3 contains 15 residues. Germline V CDR1 and CDR2: MNHEY, SMNVEV (reference sequence). J gave up 6 bases and V 5 bases, and 9 bases lay outside the gene matches.

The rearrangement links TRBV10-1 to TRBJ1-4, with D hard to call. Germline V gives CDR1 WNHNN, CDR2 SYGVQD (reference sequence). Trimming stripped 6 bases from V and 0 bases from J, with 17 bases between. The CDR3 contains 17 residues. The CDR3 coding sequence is TGCGCCAGCAGACCTCCTGATACTGTTGCAACTAATGAAAAACTGTTTTTT. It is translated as CASRPPDTVATNEKLFF.

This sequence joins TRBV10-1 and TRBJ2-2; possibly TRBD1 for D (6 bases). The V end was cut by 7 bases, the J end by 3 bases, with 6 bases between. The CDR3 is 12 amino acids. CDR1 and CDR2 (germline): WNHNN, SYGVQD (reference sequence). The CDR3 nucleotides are TGCGCCAGCACAGGGGACACCGGGGAGCTGTTTTTT. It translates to CASTGDTGELFF.

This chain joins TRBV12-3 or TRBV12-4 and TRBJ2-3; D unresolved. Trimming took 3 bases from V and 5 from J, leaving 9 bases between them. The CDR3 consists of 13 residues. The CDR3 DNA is TGTGCCAGCAGTTTTGGTCGGCAAGATACGCAGTATTTT. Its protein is CASSFGRQDTQYF.

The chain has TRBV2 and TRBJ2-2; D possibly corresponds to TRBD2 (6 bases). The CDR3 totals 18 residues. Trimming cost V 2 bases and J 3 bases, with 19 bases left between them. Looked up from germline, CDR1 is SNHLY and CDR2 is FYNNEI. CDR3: CASSERRGRALYTGELFF. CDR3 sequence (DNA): TGTGCCAGCAGTGAACGGCGGGGCAGGGCCCTGTACACCGGGGAGCTGTTTTTT.

In nucleotides, the CDR3 is TGTGCCAGCAACGGGCAGGGCACCGCCTATGGCTACACCTTC. Its translation: CASNGQGTAYGYTF. V and J are TRBV25-1 and TRBJ1-2, with D perhaps matching TRBD1 (5 bases). The CDR3 contains 14 residues. The ends were cut back, 7 bases at V and 4 bases at J, with 16 bases in the middle. The germline V gene has CDR1 MGHDK and CDR2 SYGVNS.

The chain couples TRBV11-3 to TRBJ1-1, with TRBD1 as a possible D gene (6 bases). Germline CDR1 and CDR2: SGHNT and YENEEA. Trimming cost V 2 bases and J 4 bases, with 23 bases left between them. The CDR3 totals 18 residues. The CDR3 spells CASSLSGAAGEERTEAFF. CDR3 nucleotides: TGTGCCAGCAGCTTATCAGGGGCCGCAGGGGAAGAACGCACTGAAGCTTTCTTT.

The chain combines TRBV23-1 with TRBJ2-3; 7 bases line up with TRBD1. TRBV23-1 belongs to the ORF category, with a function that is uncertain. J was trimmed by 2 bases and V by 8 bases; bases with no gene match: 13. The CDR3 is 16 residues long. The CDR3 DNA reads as TGCGCCAGCCCTACCCTGACAGGGAGCATCACAGATACGCAGTATTTT. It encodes CASPTLTGSITDTQYF.

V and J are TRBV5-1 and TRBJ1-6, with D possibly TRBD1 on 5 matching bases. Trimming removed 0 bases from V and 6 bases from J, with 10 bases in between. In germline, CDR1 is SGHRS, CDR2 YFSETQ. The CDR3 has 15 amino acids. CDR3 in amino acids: CASSLEGFSNSPLHF. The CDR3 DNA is TGCGCCAGCAGCTTGGAGGGGTTCTCTAATTCACCCCTCCACTTT.

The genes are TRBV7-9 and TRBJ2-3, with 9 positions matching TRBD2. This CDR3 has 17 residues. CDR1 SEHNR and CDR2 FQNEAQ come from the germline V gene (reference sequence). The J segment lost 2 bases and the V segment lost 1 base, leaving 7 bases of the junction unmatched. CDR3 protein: CASSLVVRGGFTDTQYF. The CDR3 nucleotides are TGTGCCAGCAGCTTAGTGGTGCGGGGGGGATTCACAGATACGCAGTATTTT.

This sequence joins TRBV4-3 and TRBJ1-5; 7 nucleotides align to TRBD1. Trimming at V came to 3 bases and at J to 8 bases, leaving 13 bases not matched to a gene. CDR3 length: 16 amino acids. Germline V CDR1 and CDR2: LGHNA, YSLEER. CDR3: CASSHSAMTGPEPQHF. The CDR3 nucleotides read TGCGCCAGCAGCCACAGTGCCATGACAGGGCCAGAGCCCCAGCATTTT.

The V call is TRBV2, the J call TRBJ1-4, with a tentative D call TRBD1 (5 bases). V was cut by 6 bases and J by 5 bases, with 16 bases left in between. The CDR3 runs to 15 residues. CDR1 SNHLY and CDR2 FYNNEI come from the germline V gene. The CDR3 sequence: CASSFMGGKNEKLFF. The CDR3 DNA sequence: TGTGCCAGCAGCTTCATGGGGGGGAAAAATGAAAAACTGTTTTTT.

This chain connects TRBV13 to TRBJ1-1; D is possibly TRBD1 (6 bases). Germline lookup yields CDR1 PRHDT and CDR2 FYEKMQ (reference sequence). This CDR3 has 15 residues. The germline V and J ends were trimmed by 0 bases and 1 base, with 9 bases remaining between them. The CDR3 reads CASSLGMGANTEAFF. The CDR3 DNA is TGTGCCAGCAGCTTAGGTATGGGGGCGAACACTGAAGCTTTCTTT.

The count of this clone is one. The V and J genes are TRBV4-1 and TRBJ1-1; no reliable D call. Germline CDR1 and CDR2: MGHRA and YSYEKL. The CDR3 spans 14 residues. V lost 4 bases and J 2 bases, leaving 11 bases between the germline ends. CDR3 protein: CASSLSPANTEAFF. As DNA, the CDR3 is TGCGCCAGCAGCCTCTCCCCGGCTAACACTGAAGCTTTCTTT.

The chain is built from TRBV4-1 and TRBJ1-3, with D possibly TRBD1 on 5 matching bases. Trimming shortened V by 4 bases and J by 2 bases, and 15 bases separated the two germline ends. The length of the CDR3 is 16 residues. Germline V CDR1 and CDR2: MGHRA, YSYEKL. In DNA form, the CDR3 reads TGCGCCAGCAGCCTCACCCTTGGGGGTACTGGAAACACCATATATTTT. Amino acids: CASSLTLGGTGNTIYF.